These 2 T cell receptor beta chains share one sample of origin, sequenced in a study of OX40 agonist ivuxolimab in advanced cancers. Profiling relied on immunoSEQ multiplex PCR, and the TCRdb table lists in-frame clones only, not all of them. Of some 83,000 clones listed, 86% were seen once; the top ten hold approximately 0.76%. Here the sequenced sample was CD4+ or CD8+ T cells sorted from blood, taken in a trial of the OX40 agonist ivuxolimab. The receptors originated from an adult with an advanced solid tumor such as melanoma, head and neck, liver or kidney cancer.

In nucleotides, the CDR3 is TGTGCCAGCTCACCCGAGAGACAGGGCGAAAACTATGGCTACACCTTC. Translated, it gives CASSPERQGENYGYTF. The rearrangement uses TRBV18 and TRBJ1-2; the match to TRBD1 covers 7 bases. This CDR3 comprises 16 residues. V dropped 3 bases and J dropped 2; count of bases not matched to a gene: 9. Germline V gene lookup returns CDR1 KGHSH and CDR2 LQKENI.

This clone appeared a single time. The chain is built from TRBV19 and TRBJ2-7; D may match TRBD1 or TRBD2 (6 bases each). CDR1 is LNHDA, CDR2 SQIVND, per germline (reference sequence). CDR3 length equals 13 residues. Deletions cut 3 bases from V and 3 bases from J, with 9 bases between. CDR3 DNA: TGTGCCAGTAGTATTGAGGGGGGCTACGAGCAGTACTTC. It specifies CASSIEGGYEQYF.